The 11 T cell receptor beta chains below were found in one sample sequenced in a study of T-cell memory formation after mild COVID-19. TCRdb reprocessed the 5' RACE reads via MiXCR and lists one record per CDR3 protein. The data hold about 360,000 distinct CDR3 sequences, with about 15% observed a single time. Sequenced material: PBMCs or a T cell subset sorted from them (not recorded which). The receptors derive from a man younger than 30 who had mild COVID-19 (a few samples of this study predate the infection). Cell type and time point are not known.

The chain uses TRBV20-1 and TRBJ2-5; D may match TRBD1 or TRBD2 (5 bases each). There are 14 residues in the CDR3. Per germline, CDR1 DFQATT and CDR2 SNEGSKA (reference sequence). The V end lost 0 bases, the J end lost 1 base, and 9 bases lay between the germline ends. This chain's CDR3 is CSAREGRPQETQYF. In nucleotides, the CDR3 is TGCAGTGCTAGAGAGGGACGGCCCCAAGAGACCCAGTACTTC.

This clonotype was recorded a few times. The chain is built from TRBV25-1 and TRBJ2-3, with unresolved D. V gave up 7 bases and J gave up 2 bases, with 10 bases separating them. CDR1 and CDR2 from the germline V gene are MGHDK and SYGVNS. The CDR3 has 13 residues. The CDR3 DNA reads TGTGCCAGCATTCCACGAAACACAGATACGCAGTATTTT. It codes for CASIPRNTDTQYF.

This clonotype has just a few counts. The rearrangement joins TRBV5-4 to TRBJ1-1, with 8 nucleotides matching TRBD1. This CDR3 region has 15 residues. Germline CDR1 and CDR2: SGHNT and YYREEE (reference sequence). Unmatched junction bases numbered 8, after V lost 4 bases and J lost 3 bases. This CDR3 is CASSIEQGGDTEAFF. CDR3 nucleotides: TGTGCCAGCAGCATAGAACAGGGGGGGGACACTGAAGCTTTCTTT.

The chain links TRBV4-3 to TRBJ2-2; possible D gene TRBD1, 5 bases. Trimming took off 4 bases at V and 1 base at J, with 10 bases between the two ends. Germline V lookup: CDR1 LGHNA, CDR2 YSLEER. The length of the CDR3 is 15 residues. CDR3 nucleotides: TGCGCCAGCAGCCCGACAGTGGAGAACACCGGGGAGCTGTTTTTT. Protein product: CASSPTVENTGELFF.

The chain has TRBV5-1 and TRBJ2-5, with 10 bases lining up with TRBD1. Trimming cost V 4 bases and J 4 bases; bases outside gene matches: 10. CDR1 is SGHRS, CDR2 YFSETQ, per germline. The CDR3 is made up of 16 amino acids. CDR3: CASSPPGQGSGETQYF. The CDR3 region has the DNA TGCGCCAGCAGCCCTCCGGGACAGGGGTCGGGAGAGACCCAGTACTTC.

There are a few counts of this clonotype. CDR3 in DNA: TGCGCCAGCAGCTTGGGATTAGCGGGGGGGAAGGAGCAGTTCTTC. The encoded protein is CASSLGLAGGKEQFF. The J gene is TRBJ2-1, the V gene TRBV5-1; TRBD2 matches at 11 bases. Germline lookup yields CDR1 SGHRS and CDR2 YFSETQ. J was trimmed by 10 bases and V by 0 bases; bases with no gene match: 6. This CDR3 region has 15 residues.

This chain connects TRBV12-3 or TRBV12-4 to TRBJ1-3; perhaps TRBD1 as D (6 bases). V was cut by 4 bases and J by 0 bases, with 13 bases left in between. The CDR3 length is 16 residues. This CDR3 reads CASSSRGAASGNTIYF. As DNA, the CDR3 is TGTGCCAGCAGTTCCAGGGGTGCAGCCTCTGGAAACACCATATATTTT.

This clonotype was counted only a few times. The V gene is TRBV15, the J gene TRBJ2-7; a weak D match, TRBD1 (6 bases). The ends were cut back, 5 bases at V and 4 bases at J, with 21 bases in the middle. The germline V gene encodes CDR1 LNHNV and CDR2 YYDKDF (reference sequence). The CDR3 length is 16 residues. This CDR3 reads CATSGSIGTRIYEQYF. The CDR3 DNA follows: TGTGCCACCAGCGGATCGATTGGGACAAGGATTTACGAGCAGTACTTC.

This chain connects TRBV3-1 to TRBJ1-1; D perhaps matches TRBD1 (6 bases). The CDR3 totals 15 residues. CDR1 and CDR2 (germline): LGHDT, YNNKEL (reference sequence). Trimming pared 7 bases from V and 2 bases from J, leaving 17 bases between. In DNA form, the CDR3 reads TGTGCCAGCATGGGGGCCGGGCTTGAAAACACTGAAGCTTTCTTT. It translates to CASMGAGLENTEAFF. The full variable domain, in which reference TRBV3-1 and TRBJ1-1 provide the parts outside the CDR3, is DTAVSQTPKYLVTQMGNDKSIKCEQNLGHDTMYWYKQDSKKFLKIMFSYNNKELIINETVPNRFSPKSPDKAHLNLHINSLELGDSAVYFCASMGAGLENTEAFFGQGTRLTVV.

There are a few counts of this clonotype. The genes are TRBV12-5 and TRBJ1-5; TRBD1 is a possible D gene (6 bases). The germline gives CDR1 LGHNT, CDR2 FRNRAP. The CDR3 length is 15 residues. V was trimmed by 2 bases and J by 5 bases, leaving 13 bases between them. CDR3 protein: CASGLMDSRYQPQHF. Written as DNA, the CDR3 is TGTGCTAGTGGTTTGATGGACAGTCGGTATCAGCCCCAGCATTTT. The variable domain in full, completed from reference TRBV12-5 and TRBJ1-5, reads DARVTQTPRHKVTEMGQEVTMRCQPILGHNTVFWYRQTMMQGLELLAYFRNRAPLDDSGMPKDRFSAEMPDATLATLKIQPSEPRDSAVYFCASGLMDSRYQPQHFGDGTRLSIL.

The V call is TRBV29-1, the J call TRBJ2-7, with a possible D match to TRBD2 (5 bases). The CDR3 totals 13 residues. V was trimmed by 7 bases and J by 3 bases, leaving 16 bases between them. Germline CDR1 SQVTM, CDR2 ANQGSEA. This CDR3 is CSAADVVLYEQYF. DNA of the CDR3: TGCAGCGCAGCGGACGTCGTACTCTACGAGCAGTACTTC.